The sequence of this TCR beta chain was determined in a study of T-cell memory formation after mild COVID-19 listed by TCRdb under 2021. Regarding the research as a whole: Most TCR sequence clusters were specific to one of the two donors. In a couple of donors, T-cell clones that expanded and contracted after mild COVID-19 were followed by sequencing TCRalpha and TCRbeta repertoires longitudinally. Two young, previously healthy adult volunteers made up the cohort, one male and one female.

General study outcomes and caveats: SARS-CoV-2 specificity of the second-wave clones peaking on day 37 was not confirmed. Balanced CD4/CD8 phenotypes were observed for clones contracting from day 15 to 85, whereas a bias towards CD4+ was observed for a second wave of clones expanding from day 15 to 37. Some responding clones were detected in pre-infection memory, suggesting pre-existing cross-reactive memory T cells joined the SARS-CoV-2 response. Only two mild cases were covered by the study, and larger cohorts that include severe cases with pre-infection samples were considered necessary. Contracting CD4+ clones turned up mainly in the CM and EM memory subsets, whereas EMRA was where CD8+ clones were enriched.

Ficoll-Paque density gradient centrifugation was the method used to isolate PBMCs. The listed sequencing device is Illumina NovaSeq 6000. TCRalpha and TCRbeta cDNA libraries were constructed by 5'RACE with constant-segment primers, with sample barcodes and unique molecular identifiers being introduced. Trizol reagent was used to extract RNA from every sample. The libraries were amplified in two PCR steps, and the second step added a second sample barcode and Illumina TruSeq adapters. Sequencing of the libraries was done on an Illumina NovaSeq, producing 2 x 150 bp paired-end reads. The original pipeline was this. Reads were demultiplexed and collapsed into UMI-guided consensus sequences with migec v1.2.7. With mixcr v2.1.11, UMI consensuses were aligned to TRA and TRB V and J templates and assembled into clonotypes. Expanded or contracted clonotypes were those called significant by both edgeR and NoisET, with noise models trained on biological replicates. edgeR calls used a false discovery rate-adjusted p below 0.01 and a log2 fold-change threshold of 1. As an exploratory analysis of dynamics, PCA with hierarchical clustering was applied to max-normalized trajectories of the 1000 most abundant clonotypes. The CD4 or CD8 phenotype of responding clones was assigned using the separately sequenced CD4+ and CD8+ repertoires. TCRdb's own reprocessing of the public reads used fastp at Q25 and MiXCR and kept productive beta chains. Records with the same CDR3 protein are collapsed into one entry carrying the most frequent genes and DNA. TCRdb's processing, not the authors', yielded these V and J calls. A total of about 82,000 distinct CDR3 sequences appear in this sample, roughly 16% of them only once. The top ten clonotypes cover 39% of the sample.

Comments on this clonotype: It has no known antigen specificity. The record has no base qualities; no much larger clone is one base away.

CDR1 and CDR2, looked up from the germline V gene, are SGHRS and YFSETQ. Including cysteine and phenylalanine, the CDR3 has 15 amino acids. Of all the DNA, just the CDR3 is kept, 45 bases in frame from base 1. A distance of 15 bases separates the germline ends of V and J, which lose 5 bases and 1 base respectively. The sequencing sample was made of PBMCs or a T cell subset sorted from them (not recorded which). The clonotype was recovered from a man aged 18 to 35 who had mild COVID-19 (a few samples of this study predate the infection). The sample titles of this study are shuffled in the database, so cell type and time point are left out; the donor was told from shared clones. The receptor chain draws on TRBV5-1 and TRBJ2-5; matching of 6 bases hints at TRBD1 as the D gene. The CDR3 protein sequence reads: CASRPRGGPQETQYF. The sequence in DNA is TGCGCCAGCAGACCCCGAGGGGGTCCCCAAGAGACCCAGTACTTC.